Listed below are T cell receptor beta chains from one sample, sequenced in a study of vaccination effects on CD4 cells after COVID-19. These receptors' targets are unknown. The table came from immunoSEQ multiplex PCR; TCRdb's copy has only in-frame clones and leaves some out. The repertoire includes about 15,000 clones, about 74% of them detected once, and 20% to 25% sits in the top ten. Sequenced material: CD4+ T cells from PBMCs cultured with SARS-CoV-2 spike peptides, taken after COVID-19 vaccination. These TCRs come from a human donor who had a prior SARS-CoV-2 infection. Each CDR3 is given with its conserved first and last residue. The D gene is left open where the match is weak. Size is omitted from some rows. Given values are once, few, many or a class for expanded clones.

d_call: .
v_call: TRBV18
j_call: TRBJ2-5
clone_size: .
cdr3_nt: TGTGCCAGCTCACCGGGAGAGACCCAGTACTTC
cdr3_aa: CASSPGETQYF

d_call: .
v_call: TRBV18
j_call: TRBJ1-5
clone_size: .
cdr3_nt: TGTGCCAGCTCACTACAGGACTTGCAGCCCCAGCATTTT
cdr3_aa: CASSLQDLQPQHF

d_call: .
v_call: TRBV6-2/TRBV6-3
j_call: TRBJ1-2
clone_size: .
cdr3_nt: TGTGCCAGCAGTTACCGACCGCCAGGAGGGAACTATGGCTACACCTTC
cdr3_aa: CASSYRPPGGNYGYTF

d_call: .
v_call: TRBV7-9
j_call: TRBJ1-4
clone_size: .
cdr3_nt: TGTGCCAGCAGCTTTTCGCCGCAGCCCACTGAAAAACTGTTTTTT
cdr3_aa: CASSFSPQPTEKLFF

d_call: TRBD1
v_call: TRBV5-1
j_call: TRBJ2-5
clone_size: .
cdr3_nt: TGCGCCAGCAGCTCATCCGGGACAGGGGGAGAGACCCAGTACTTC
cdr3_aa: CASSSSGTGGETQYF

d_call: .
v_call: TRBV6-5
j_call: TRBJ1-2
clone_size: few
cdr3_nt: TGTGCCAGCAGTTACGATTTTCTAAGCTACACCTTC
cdr3_aa: CASSYDFLSYTF

d_call: .
v_call: TRBV29-1
j_call: TRBJ1-3
clone_size: .
cdr3_nt: TGCAGCGGTCGCGGTAACTCTGGAAACACCATATATTTT
cdr3_aa: CSGRGNSGNTIYF

d_call: .
v_call: TRBV7-3
j_call: TRBJ2-6
clone_size: .
cdr3_nt: TGTGCCAGCAGCCCAACAAACTCTGGGGCCAACGTCCTGACTTTC
cdr3_aa: CASSPTNSGANVLTF

d_call: TRBD1
v_call: TRBV2
j_call: TRBJ1-2
clone_size: .
cdr3_nt: TGTGCCAGCAGTGAGAGACAGGGGGGCTATGGCTACACCTTC
cdr3_aa: CASSERQGGYGYTF

d_call: TRBD1
v_call: TRBV10-3
j_call: TRBJ1-2
clone_size: .
cdr3_nt: TGTGCCATCAGTGAGGACAGGGACCAAGGCTACACCTTC
cdr3_aa: CAISEDRDQGYTF

d_call: .
v_call: TRBV3-1/TRBV3-2
j_call: TRBJ1-3
clone_size: .
cdr3_nt: TGTGCCAGCAGCCCGAGCGGCGGAAACACCATATATTTT
cdr3_aa: CASSPSGGNTIYF

d_call: .
v_call: TRBV7-8
j_call: TRBJ2-1
clone_size: .
cdr3_nt: TGTGCCAGCAGCTTATACAGGGCGTCCTACAATGAGCAGTTCTTC
cdr3_aa: CASSLYRASYNEQFF

d_call: .
v_call: TRBV5-5
j_call: TRBJ2-3
clone_size: .
cdr3_nt: TGTGCCAGCAGCTCCCCTCACCCGGGACCACTGTCCACAGATACGCAGTATTTT
cdr3_aa: CASSSPHPGPLSTDTQYF

d_call: .
v_call: TRBV28
j_call: TRBJ1-3
clone_size: .
cdr3_nt: TGTGCCAGCAGTTTAGTAGGGGCTGCGGGAAACACCATATATTTT
cdr3_aa: CASSLVGAAGNTIYF

d_call: TRBD2
v_call: TRBV6-4
j_call: TRBJ2-3
clone_size: .
cdr3_nt: TGTGCCAGCAGTGACTCGTCTAGCGGGGGGGAAGTTACGCAGTATTTT
cdr3_aa: CASSDSSSGGEVTQYF

d_call: .
v_call: TRBV5-1
j_call: TRBJ1-6
clone_size: .
cdr3_nt: TGCGCCAGCAGACCAGCAGAGAATTCACCCCTCCACTTT
cdr3_aa: CASRPAENSPLHF

d_call: .
v_call: TRBV9
j_call: TRBJ1-6
clone_size: .
cdr3_nt: TGTGCCAGCAGCGTAGAAGGGTATAATTCACCCCTCCACTTT
cdr3_aa: CASSVEGYNSPLHF

d_call: .
v_call: TRBV6-5
j_call: TRBJ1-1
clone_size: .
cdr3_nt: TGTGCCAGCAGGTGGGGGGTGATCACTGAAGCTTTCTTT
cdr3_aa: CASRWGVITEAFF

d_call: TRBD2
v_call: TRBV10-3
j_call: TRBJ2-7
clone_size: .
cdr3_nt: TGTGCCATCAGTGCAACTAGCGGGAGGCACGAGCAGTACTTC
cdr3_aa: CAISATSGRHEQYF

d_call: .
v_call: TRBV7-9
j_call: TRBJ1-2
clone_size: .
cdr3_nt: TGTGCCAGCAGCTTAGTAGGCAGAGGCTATGGCTACACCTTC
cdr3_aa: CASSLVGRGYGYTF

d_call: .
v_call: TRBV6-5
j_call: TRBJ1-6
clone_size: few
cdr3_nt: TGTGCCAGCAGTTACGATCGGAATTCACCCCTCCACTTT
cdr3_aa: CASSYDRNSPLHF

d_call: TRBD2
v_call: TRBV6-5
j_call: TRBJ2-7
clone_size: .
cdr3_nt: TGTGCCAGCAGTTACCGGGGGACTAGCTCCTACGAGCAGTACTTC
cdr3_aa: CASSYRGTSSYEQYF

d_call: .
v_call: TRBV18
j_call: TRBJ2-5
clone_size: .
cdr3_nt: TGTGCCAGCTCACCGGTTTGGCAGGAGCAAGAGACCCAGTACTTC
cdr3_aa: CASSPVWQEQETQYF

d_call: .
v_call: TRBV11-2
j_call: TRBJ2-7
clone_size: .
cdr3_nt: TGTGCCAGCAGCTTAGACGCCTTACAGGACTACGAGCAGTACTTC
cdr3_aa: CASSLDALQDYEQYF

d_call: .
v_call: TRBV2
j_call: TRBJ1-2
clone_size: .
cdr3_nt: TGTGCCAGTACCGAGGAGGGGACTTACTATGGCTACACCTTC
cdr3_aa: CASTEEGTYYGYTF

d_call: .
v_call: TRBV6-5
j_call: TRBJ2-2
clone_size: few
cdr3_nt: TGTGCCAGCAGTTTGCGACGTCTCGCGAACACCGGGGAGCTGTTTTTT
cdr3_aa: CASSLRRLANTGELFF

d_call: .
v_call: TRBV2
j_call: TRBJ2-1
clone_size: .
cdr3_nt: TGTGCCAGCAGTGAAAATATCGGCAGGGCACGGCAGTTCTTC
cdr3_aa: CASSENIGRARQFF

d_call: TRBD1
v_call: TRBV11-3
j_call: TRBJ2-4
clone_size: .
cdr3_nt: TGTGCCAGCAGCTTAGGACAGGGTGGGTGGAACATTCAGTACTTC
cdr3_aa: CASSLGQGGWNIQYF

d_call: .
v_call: TRBV15
j_call: TRBJ1-5
clone_size: .
cdr3_nt: TGTGCCACCAGCAGAGATGGGTCGGGGCAGCCCCAGCATTTT
cdr3_aa: CATSRDGSGQPQHF

d_call: .
v_call: TRBV7-3
j_call: TRBJ2-1
clone_size: once
cdr3_nt: TGTGCCAGCAGCCCCAGGGGGGGGAGCTCCTACAATGAGCAGTTCTTC
cdr3_aa: CASSPRGGSSYNEQFF

d_call: .
v_call: TRBV2
j_call: TRBJ2-7
clone_size: .
cdr3_nt: TGTGCCAGCAGCGCTGTGATGGGCAGCTACGAGCAGTACTTC
cdr3_aa: CASSAVMGSYEQYF

d_call: TRBD2
v_call: TRBV3-1/TRBV3-2
j_call: TRBJ2-5
clone_size: .
cdr3_nt: TGTGCCAGCAGGAATCACGGGGGGGAGACCCAGTACTTC
cdr3_aa: CASRNHGGETQYF

d_call: TRBD2
v_call: TRBV5-1
j_call: TRBJ2-1
clone_size: once
cdr3_nt: TGCGCCAGCAGCAGCAAACTAGCGGGCATCCTATACGTAAACAATGAGCAGTTCTTC
cdr3_aa: CASSSKLAGILYVNNEQFF

d_call: .
v_call: TRBV10-3
j_call: TRBJ2-1
clone_size: .
cdr3_nt: TGTGCCATCAGCAAGGGACCGACATACAATGAGCAGTTCTTC
cdr3_aa: CAISKGPTYNEQFF

d_call: .
v_call: TRBV6-5
j_call: TRBJ1-1
clone_size: once
cdr3_nt: TGTGCCAGCAGGCGGGGGAACATGAACACTGAAGCTTTCTTT
cdr3_aa: CASRRGNMNTEAFF

d_call: .
v_call: TRBV11-2
j_call: TRBJ2-3
clone_size: .
cdr3_nt: TGTGCCAGCAGCTTAGTTGGTGGGAAAGGAGATACGCAGTATTTT
cdr3_aa: CASSLVGGKGDTQYF

d_call: TRBD2
v_call: TRBV4-2
j_call: TRBJ2-7
clone_size: .
cdr3_nt: TGTGCCAGCAGCCTAGGACTAGCTCGGGTGCCTTACGAGCAGTACTTC
cdr3_aa: CASSLGLARVPYEQYF

d_call: .
v_call: TRBV24-1
j_call: TRBJ2-2
clone_size: .
cdr3_nt: TGTGCCACCAGTGATATGGACAGAGCGAACACCGGGGAGCTGTTTTTT
cdr3_aa: CATSDMDRANTGELFF

d_call: TRBD1
v_call: TRBV18
j_call: TRBJ1-1
clone_size: .
cdr3_nt: TGTGCCAGCTCACCCTACACAGGGGTGAACACTGAAGCTTTCTTT
cdr3_aa: CASSPYTGVNTEAFF

d_call: .
v_call: TRBV4-3
j_call: TRBJ1-5
clone_size: .
cdr3_nt: TGCGCCAGCAGCCAAGCATGGGGCGGGCAGCCCCAGCATTTT
cdr3_aa: CASSQAWGGQPQHF

d_call: .
v_call: TRBV7-9
j_call: TRBJ2-7
clone_size: .
cdr3_nt: TGTGCCAGCAGCCCGACGGGACCCCCCTACGAGCAGTACTTC
cdr3_aa: CASSPTGPPYEQYF

d_call: TRBD1
v_call: TRBV5-4
j_call: TRBJ2-7
clone_size: once
cdr3_nt: TGTGCCAGCAGCTTGAGGGACAGGGGTTCCTACGAGCAGTACTTC
cdr3_aa: CASSLRDRGSYEQYF

d_call: TRBD1
v_call: TRBV18
j_call: TRBJ1-2
clone_size: .
cdr3_nt: TGTGCCAGCTCACCCCAGGGGGCGGGTGGCTACACCTTC
cdr3_aa: CASSPQGAGGYTF

d_call: TRBD2
v_call: TRBV6-5
j_call: TRBJ2-1
clone_size: .
cdr3_nt: TGTGCCAGCAGTCAGGGACTAGCGGGGTCCAATGAGCAGTTCTTC
cdr3_aa: CASSQGLAGSNEQFF

d_call: .
v_call: TRBV18
j_call: TRBJ2-7
clone_size: .
cdr3_nt: TGTGCCAGCTCTGGCGCGGCCGAACATTACGAGCAGTACTTC
cdr3_aa: CASSGAAEHYEQYF

d_call: TRBD1
v_call: TRBV18
j_call: TRBJ2-3
clone_size: .
cdr3_nt: TGTGCCAGCTCACCCTCGGGACAGGGGACCTATACGCAGTATTTT
cdr3_aa: CASSPSGQGTYTQYF

d_call: TRBD1
v_call: TRBV5-5
j_call: TRBJ1-1
clone_size: .
cdr3_nt: TGTGCCAGCAGCTTTTTAACAGGGGGCTGGAGCACTGAAGCTTTCTTT
cdr3_aa: CASSFLTGGWSTEAFF

d_call: TRBD1
v_call: TRBV5-5
j_call: TRBJ1-5
clone_size: .
cdr3_nt: TGTGCCAGCAGTTCCGGACAGGGCAATCAGCCCCAGCATTTT
cdr3_aa: CASSSGQGNQPQHF

d_call: .
v_call: TRBV7-8
j_call: TRBJ1-1
clone_size: medium-sized
cdr3_nt: TGTGCCAGCAGCTTAAGGCCTCGTGGGAACACTGAAGCTTTCTTT
cdr3_aa: CASSLRPRGNTEAFF

d_call: .
v_call: TRBV4-1
j_call: TRBJ2-3
clone_size: few
cdr3_nt: TGCGCCAGCAGCCAAGTCGACCTGGTTGTCACAGATACGCAGTATTTT
cdr3_aa: CASSQVDLVVTDTQYF

d_call: .
v_call: TRBV28
j_call: TRBJ2-5
clone_size: once
cdr3_nt: TGTGCCAGCAGTCCCGTGGGGGGTGGGGAGACCCAGTACTTC
cdr3_aa: CASSPVGGGETQYF

d_call: TRBD1
v_call: TRBV4-3
j_call: TRBJ2-3
clone_size: few
cdr3_nt: TGCGCCAGCAGCCAAGGGGTATGGGGTGACAGGGGCACAGATACGCAGTATTTT
cdr3_aa: CASSQGVWGDRGTDTQYF